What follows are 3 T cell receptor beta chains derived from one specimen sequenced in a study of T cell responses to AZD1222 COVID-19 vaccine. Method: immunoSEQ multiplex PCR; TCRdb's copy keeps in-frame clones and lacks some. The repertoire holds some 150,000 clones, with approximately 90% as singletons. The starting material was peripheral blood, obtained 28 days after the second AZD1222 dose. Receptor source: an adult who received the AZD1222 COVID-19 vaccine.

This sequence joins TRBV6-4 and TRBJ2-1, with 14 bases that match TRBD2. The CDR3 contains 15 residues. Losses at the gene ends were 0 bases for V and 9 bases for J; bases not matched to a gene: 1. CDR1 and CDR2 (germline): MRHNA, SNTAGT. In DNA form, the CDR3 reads TGTGCCAGCAGTGACTCGACTAGCGGGGGGGCTGAGCAGTTCTTC. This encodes CASSDSTSGGAEQFF.

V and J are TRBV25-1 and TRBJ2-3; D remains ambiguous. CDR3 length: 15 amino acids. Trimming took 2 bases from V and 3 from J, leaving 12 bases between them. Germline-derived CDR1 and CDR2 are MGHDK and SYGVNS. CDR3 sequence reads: CASSEPDPRTDTQYF. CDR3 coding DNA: TGTGCCAGCAGTGAACCAGATCCAAGGACAGATACGCAGTATTTT. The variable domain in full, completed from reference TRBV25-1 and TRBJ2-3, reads EADIYQTPRYLVIGTGKKITLECSQTMGHDKMYWYQQDPGMELHLIHYSYGVNSTEKGDLSSESTVSRIRTEHFPLTLESARPSHTSQYLCASSEPDPRTDTQYFGPGTRLTVL.

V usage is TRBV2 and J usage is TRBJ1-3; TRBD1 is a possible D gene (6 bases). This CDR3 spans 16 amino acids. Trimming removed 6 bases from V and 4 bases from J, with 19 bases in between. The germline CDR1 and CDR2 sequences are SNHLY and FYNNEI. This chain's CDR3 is CASRSGGQGSGNTIYF. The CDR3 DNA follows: TGTGCCAGCAGGTCGGGGGGCCAGGGCTCGGGAAACACCATATATTTT.